This passage covers 32 T cell receptor beta chains from one sample sequenced in a study of blood T cells in healthy people across ages (dated by TCRdb to the mid-2010s). The library was produced with 5' RACE. TCRdb names Illumina HiSeq 2500 as the instrument used. The second PCR ran for roughly 7 to 12 cycles and used a J-beta primer mix along with a sample-barcoded 5' primer. TCRdb redid the processing of the public reads, applying fastp at Q25 and MiXCR, and retained in-frame beta chains. Every CDR3 protein is listed once, alongside the most common genes and DNA of its rows. The sample table records 850,000 to 950,000 distinct CDR3 sequences; about 28% of these occur just once. The leading ten clones occupy 17% of the sample. Sequenced input: blood. Receptors originate from an elderly woman in good health.

This clonotype was observed at least ten times. This chain joins TRBV6-2 or TRBV6-3 and TRBJ1-1; D is perhaps TRBD1 (6 bases). V shed 4 bases and J shed 4 bases, with 13 bases lying between them. The CDR3 contains 14 residues. Germline V gene data show CDR1 as MNHEY and CDR2 as SVGEGT. CDR3 coding DNA: TGTGCCAGCAGTTCTAACAGGGTGAGCACTGAAGCTTTCTTT. Its protein product is CASSSNRVSTEAFF.

This clonotype was counted a few times. Relative to the germline gene, one junction end is altered; a read error may explain this. The CDR3: CANSLDLSGGTDTQYF. CDR3 coding DNA: TGTGCCAACAGCTTAGATCTAAGCGGGGGCACAGATACGCAGTATTTT. J is TRBJ2-3 and V is TRBV11-2; TRBD2 aligns across 7 bases. Germline loops: CDR1 SGHAT, CDR2 FQNNGV. The CDR3 has 16 amino acids.

With respect to this clonotype: This could be a read error, since a much larger clone is one nucleotide away. The chain employs TRBV7-2 and TRBJ1-2; D perhaps matches TRBD1 (5 bases). Trimming removed 1 base at V and 3 bases at J, with 15 bases between. CDR3 size: 16 residues. The germline gives CDR1 SGHTA, CDR2 FQGNSA. In nucleotides, the CDR3 is TGTGCCAGCAGCTTAGGTCCCAGGGCGACAGACTATGGCTACACCTTC. As protein: CASSLGPRATDYGYTF. Supplemented by reference TRBV7-2 and TRBJ1-2, the full variable domain reads GAGVSQSPSNKVTEKGKDVELRCDPISGHTALYWYRQSLGQGLEFLIYFQGNSAPDKSGLPSDRFSAERTGGSVSTLTIQRTQQEDSAVYLCASSLGPRATDYGYTFGSGTRLTVV.

The V gene is TRBV7-9, the J gene TRBJ1-1, with 7 nucleotides matching TRBD1. The J segment lost 4 bases and the V segment lost 4 bases, leaving 9 bases of the junction unmatched. Per the germline V gene, CDR1 is SEHNR and CDR2 is FQNEAQ (reference sequence). The CDR3 is 15 residues long. The CDR3 sequence is CASSYYRGKGTEAFF. CDR3 DNA sequence: TGTGCCAGCAGCTACTACAGGGGAAAGGGCACTGAAGCTTTCTTT.

This clonotype was found a few times. The chain carries TRBV18 and TRBJ2-3; 12 bases line up with TRBD1. Germline CDR1 and CDR2: KGHSH and LQKENI. V lost 5 bases, J lost 7 bases, and 7 bases stayed unmatched. The CDR3 length is 15 residues. The CDR3 coding sequence is TGTGCCAGCTCAGGCCCGGGACAGGGGGCATATACGCAGTATTTT. Its translation is CASSGPGQGAYTQYF. Full variable domain (rest looked up from reference TRBV18 and TRBJ2-3): NAGVMQNPRHLVRRRGQEARLRCSPMKGHSHVYWYRQLPEEGLKFMVYLQKENIIDESGMPKERFSAEFPKEGPSILRIQQVVRGDSAAYFCASSGPGQGAYTQYFGPGTRLTVL.

Of note for this clonotype: A read error may explain this, as a much larger clone is one base away. The genes are TRBV12-3 or TRBV12-4 and TRBJ2-1, with D possibly being TRBD1 (5 bases). The ends were cut back, 6 bases at V and 0 bases at J, with 12 bases in the middle. The CDR3 runs to 15 residues. The CDR3 spells CASSGETASYNEQFF. The CDR3 coding sequence is TGTGCCAGCAGCGGCGAGACAGCCTCCTACAATGAGCAGTTCTTC.

This clonotype has ten or more counts. The V and J genes are TRBV11-2 and TRBJ2-3; 7 bases align to TRBD1. Unmatched junction bases numbered 7, after V lost 2 bases and J lost 2 bases. CDR1 and CDR2 (germline): SGHAT, FQNNGV. The CDR3 is made up of 16 amino acids. The chain's CDR3 is CASSLMGQGVTDTQYF. As DNA, the CDR3 is TGTGCCAGCAGCTTAATGGGGCAGGGGGTCACAGATACGCAGTATTTT. The variable domain in full, with the rest retrieved from reference TRBV11-2 and TRBJ2-3, is EAGVAQSPRYKIIEKRQSVAFWCNPISGHATLYWYQQILGQGPKLLIQFQNNGVVDDSQLPKDRFSAERLKGVDSTLKIQPAKLEDSAVYLCASSLMGQGVTDTQYFGPGTRLTVL.

This clonotype has at least ten counts. The chain joins TRBV20-1 to TRBJ2-1; D tentatively fits TRBD1 or TRBD2 (5 bases each). The CDR3 extends over 11 amino acids. CDR1 and CDR2 (germline): DFQATT, SNEGSKA (reference sequence). Trimming shortened V by 1 base and J by 9 bases, and 7 bases separated the two germline ends. CDR3 coding DNA: TGCAGTGCTAGAGGGGGGACTGAGCAGTTCTTC. Its protein product is CSARGGTEQFF.

This clonotype was seen more than once but under ten times. V is TRBV7-8 and J is TRBJ1-4; 8 bases are a match to TRBD1. Germline V lookup: CDR1 SGHVS, CDR2 FQNEAQ. The V segment lost 0 bases and the J segment 7 bases; nucleotides outside the gene matches: 7. The CDR3 has 16 amino acids. The CDR3 region is CASSLATGGSGEKLFF. CDR3 nucleotide sequence: TGTGCCAGCAGCTTAGCAACAGGGGGTTCGGGTGAAAAACTGTTTTTT. Together with reference TRBV7-8 and TRBJ1-4, the CDR3 gives the full variable domain: GAGVSQSPRYKVAKRGQDVALRCDPISGHVSLFWYQQALGQGPEFLTYFQNEAQLDKSGLPSDRFFAERPEGSVSTLKIQRTQQEDSAVYLCASSLATGGSGEKLFFGSGTQLSVL.

This clonotype occurred a few times. The gene calls are TRBV20-1 and TRBJ1-2; no firm D call. Germline CDR1 is DFQATT and CDR2 is SNEGSKA (reference sequence). Trimming removed 3 bases at V and 0 bases at J, with 14 bases between. The CDR3 loop spans 15 amino acids. The CDR3 here is CSARLSARSNYGYTF. CDR3 DNA sequence: TGCAGTGCTAGGCTAAGTGCCAGGTCTAACTATGGCTACACCTTC.

This clonotype was seen ten or more times. This chain connects TRBV6-4 to TRBJ2-3; D not certain. Germline V gives CDR1 MRHNA, CDR2 SNTAGT. CDR3 length equals 14 residues. V was trimmed by 6 bases and J by 3 bases, leaving 13 bases between them. CDR3: CASSRSDGTDTQYF. DNA for the CDR3: TGTGCCAGCAGCCGCTCGGACGGAACAGATACGCAGTATTTT.

The chain combines TRBV12-3 or TRBV12-4 with TRBJ2-3; D assignment may be TRBD1 or TRBD2 (6 bases each). The CDR3 loop spans 15 amino acids. V was trimmed by 6 bases and J by 2 bases, leaving 15 bases between them. CDR3 sequence (DNA): TGTGCCAGCAGACAAAGGGGGGCCAACACAGATACGCAGTATTTT. The encoded protein is CASRQRGANTDTQYF.

This clonotype turned up a few times. A read error is possible here, since a much larger clone lies one base away. In DNA form, the CDR3 reads TGTGCCAGCAGCGGGCGGGACAGAACCTACGAGCAGTACTTC. Its translation is CASSGRDRTYEQYF. The chain has TRBV7-9 and TRBJ2-7; D possibly corresponds to TRBD1 (7 bases). The CDR3 runs 14 residues. V dropped 5 bases and J dropped 2 bases, with 13 bases sitting between them. From germline, CDR1 is SEHNR and CDR2 FQNEAQ (reference sequence). The full variable domain, completed using reference TRBV7-9 and TRBJ2-7, is DTGVSQNPRHKITKRGQNVTFRCDPISEHNRLYWYRQTLGQGPEFLTYFQNEAQLEKSRLLSDRFSAERPKGSFSTLEIQRTEQGDSAMYLCASSGRDRTYEQYFGPGTRLTVT.

At least ten counts were recorded for this clonotype. The chain joins TRBV6-5 to TRBJ2-7; 7 bases agree with TRBD1. CDR1 is MNHEY and CDR2 is SVGAGI in the germline V gene. There are 14 residues in the CDR3. V was clipped by 5 bases and J by 3 bases; unmatched bases: 7. CDR3 bases: TGTGCCAGCAGTACCCGGGACAGCTTCTACGAGCAGTACTTC. Translation gives CASSTRDSFYEQYF.

This clonotype was found many times. A read error is possible here, since a much larger clone lies one base away. The chain has TRBV12-3 or TRBV12-4 and TRBJ2-3; 7 nucleotides agree with TRBD1. The length of the CDR3 is 16 residues. The CDR3 DNA sequence: TGTGCCAGCAGTCACTCGGGACAGTTGGGCACAGATGCGCAGTATTTT. Protein product: CASSHSGQLGTDAQYF.

This chain uses TRBV7-8 with TRBJ2-1; 10 bases are a match to TRBD2. Germline CDR1 SGHVS, CDR2 FQNEAQ. Losses at the gene ends were 1 base for V and 6 bases for J; bases not matched to a gene: 6. The CDR3 extends over 16 amino acids. The CDR3 DNA follows: TGTGCCAGCAGCTTAGTCAGGTCTAGCGGGGGCAATGAGCAGTTCTTC. Its translation is CASSLVRSSGGNEQFF.

The CDR3 is CASSRQVPGELFF. Here the CDR3 DNA reads TGTGCCAGCAGTCGACAGGTCCCCGGGGAGCTGTTTTTT. This chain links TRBV12-3 or TRBV12-4 with TRBJ2-2; TRBD1 might be the D (6 bases). Between the trimmed V and J ends, which lost 5 bases and 6 bases, there was a span of 10 bases. The CDR3 length is 13 residues.

This clonotype was counted a few times. The chain is built from TRBV7-8 and TRBJ1-5; D is unresolved. In germline, CDR1 is SGHVS, CDR2 FQNEAQ. There are 15 residues in the CDR3. Deletions cut 5 bases from V and 1 base from J, with 12 bases between. CDR3 in amino acids: CASSVNRVSNQPQHF. CDR3 in DNA: TGTGCCAGCAGCGTGAACCGAGTAAGCAATCAGCCCCAGCATTTT.

Details on this clonotype: A much more abundant neighbour one base away suggests this may be a read error. The CDR3 DNA follows: TGTGCCAGCAGTGAACTGGGCTTCAATGGGCAGTTCTTC. It codes for CASSELGFNGQFF. The chain uses TRBV6-1 and TRBJ2-1; no reliable D call. The V gene's germline CDR1 is MNHNS and CDR2 SASEGT. This CDR3 spans 13 amino acids.

A remark on this clonotype: A much larger clone differs by one base, so this may be a read error. The chain uses TRBV7-2 and TRBJ1-2; no firm D call. In germline, CDR1 is SGHTA, CDR2 FQGNSA. Trimming cost V 5 bases and J 1 base, with 14 bases left between them. The CDR3 totals 15 residues. The CDR3 bases are TGTGCCAGCAGCGTAAGGGCTCAGGTTAACTATGGCTACACCTTC. It yields the protein CASSVRAQVNYGYTF.

A few counts support this clonotype. Sequence at one end of the junction differs from germline and may be a read error. V usage is TRBV11-1 and J usage is TRBJ1-6; 9 bases are a match to TRBD1. Per germline, CDR1 SGHAT and CDR2 FQDESV (reference sequence). This CDR3 has 14 amino acids. The CDR3 sequence is CASSPGQGISSLHF. CDR3 sequence (DNA): TGTGCCAGCAGCCCCGGACAGGGGATTTCATCCCTCCACTTT.

This chain joins TRBV6-5 and TRBJ1-4; 7 positions agree with TRBD1. CDR1 MNHEY and CDR2 SVGAGI come from the germline V gene. V lost 5 bases to trimming and J lost 8 bases; unmatched junction nucleotides: 5. The CDR3 totals 13 residues. Written as DNA, the CDR3 is TGTGCCAGCAGTGACAGGGTGAAAGAAAAACTGTTTTTT. Protein: CASSDRVKEKLFF.

This clonotype came up a few times. The V and J genes are TRBV7-2 and TRBJ1-6; tentative D call: TRBD1 (5 bases). The CDR3 is 15 amino acids. CDR1 and CDR2 from the germline V gene are SGHTA and FQGNSA. V was pared by 7 bases and J by 10 bases, with 20 bases between. This CDR3 reads CASNLNVGVNSPLHF. The CDR3 bases are TGTGCCAGCAACCTTAACGTAGGGGTTAACTCACCCCTCCACTTT.

The chain employs TRBV29-1 and TRBJ1-3; TRBD1 matches at 7 bases. Per the germline V gene, CDR1 is SQVTM and CDR2 is ANQGSEA. Trimming at V came to 4 bases and at J to 1 base, leaving 13 bases not matched to a gene. The CDR3 spans 17 residues. CDR3 DNA: TGCAGCGTTGCCCCACGGTTAACAGGGGATTCTGGAAACACCATATATTTT. This gives the protein CSVAPRLTGDSGNTIYF.

The table lists this clonotype with many counts. The rearrangement joins TRBV20-1 to TRBJ2-5; 13 positions match TRBD2. V lost 1 base to trimming and J lost 3 bases; unmatched junction nucleotides: 5. CDR1 is DFQATT, CDR2 SNEGSKA, per germline (reference sequence). The CDR3 loop spans 16 amino acids. CDR3 in DNA: TGCAGTGCTAGAGGAGGGACTAGCGGGGCGAAAGAGACCCAGTACTTC. Amino acid sequence: CSARGGTSGAKETQYF.

DNA for the CDR3: TGTGCCAGCAGCCGTAGCGGGGGGGCAACGGATGAGCAGTTCTTC. Translation: CASSRSGGATDEQFF. V usage is TRBV4-2 and J usage is TRBJ2-1, with 11 bases that match TRBD2. This CDR3 is built from 15 residues. Germline V gene data show CDR1 as LGHNA and CDR2 as YNFKEQ. V shed 4 bases and J 8 bases; nucleotides not matched to a gene: 7.

This clonotype was counted at least ten times. This CDR3 is CASSRIGDNEQFF. DNA for the CDR3: TGTGCCAGCAGCCGAATAGGGGACAATGAGCAGTTCTTC. V is TRBV7-2 and J is TRBJ2-1; maybe TRBD1 (5 bases). CDR1 and CDR2 from the germline V gene are SGHTA and FQGNSA. The CDR3 has 13 amino acids. V shed 5 bases and J shed 5 bases, with 10 bases lying between them. The entire variable domain, with the rest obtained from reference TRBV7-2 and TRBJ2-1, is as follows: GAGVSQSPSNKVTEKGKDVELRCDPISGHTALYWYRQSLGQGLEFLIYFQGNSAPDKSGLPSDRFSAERTGGSVSTLTIQRTQQEDSAVYLCASSRIGDNEQFFGPGTRLTVL.

The rearrangement joins TRBV6-1 to TRBJ1-5, with D perhaps matching TRBD1 (5 bases). Trimming removed 6 bases from V and 1 base from J, with 13 bases in between. The CDR3 extends over 15 amino acids. The germline V gene has CDR1 MNHNS and CDR2 SASEGT. The CDR3 sequence: CASSPGTQSNQPQHF. CDR3 in DNA: TGTGCCAGCAGCCCCGGGACTCAGAGCAATCAGCCCCAGCATTTT.

This clonotype was seen a handful of times. One junction end does not reproduce the germline sequence, and a read error may be involved. V usage is TRBV24-1 and J usage is TRBJ2-5, with 9 bases fitting TRBD1. Germline V gene data show CDR1 as KGHDR and CDR2 as SFDVKD. CDR3 length: 17 amino acids. CDR3 loop: CVTSDFPPQGARETQYF. The CDR3 region has the DNA TGTGTCACCAGTGATTTCCCTCCACAGGGGGCCCGAGAGACCCAGTACTTC.

The CDR3 DNA follows: TGTGCCAGCAGCATAACGCGGGGGGGAACTGAAGCTTTCTTT. It yields the protein CASSITRGGTEAFF. The chain has TRBV3-1 and TRBJ1-1, with a possible D match to TRBD1 (5 bases). Germline V gene lookup returns CDR1 LGHDT and CDR2 YNNKEL (reference sequence). Trimming took 5 bases from V and 5 from J, leaving 15 bases between them. CDR3 size: 14 residues.

V usage is TRBV12-3 or TRBV12-4 and J usage is TRBJ2-5; D call uncertain. The length of the CDR3 is 13 residues. V was cut by 2 bases and J by 5 bases, with 9 bases left in between. For the CDR3, the DNA is TGTGCCAGCAGTTTATTACTATTGGAGACCCAGTACTTC. Translation: CASSLLLLETQYF.

The chain carries TRBV19 and TRBJ2-4; D is uncertain. The CDR3 has 14 amino acids. V was cut by 1 base and J by 7 bases, with 11 bases left in between. From germline, CDR1 is LNHDA and CDR2 SQIVND (reference sequence). DNA of the CDR3: TGTGCCAGTAGTATAGGGTCCCAAAAGAACATTCAGTACTTC. It codes for CASSIGSQKNIQYF.